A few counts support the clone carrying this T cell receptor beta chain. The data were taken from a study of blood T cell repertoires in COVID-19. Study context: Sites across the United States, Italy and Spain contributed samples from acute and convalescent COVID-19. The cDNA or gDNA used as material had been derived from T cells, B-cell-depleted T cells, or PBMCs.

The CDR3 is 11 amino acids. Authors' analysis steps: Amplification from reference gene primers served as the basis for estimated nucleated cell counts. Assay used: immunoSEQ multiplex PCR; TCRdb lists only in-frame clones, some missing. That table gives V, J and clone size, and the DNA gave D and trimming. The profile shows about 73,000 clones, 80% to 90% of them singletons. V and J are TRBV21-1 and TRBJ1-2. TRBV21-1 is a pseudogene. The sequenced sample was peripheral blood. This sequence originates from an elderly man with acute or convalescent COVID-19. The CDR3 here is CVSGPNYGYTF. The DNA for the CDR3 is TGTGTGAGCGGACCCAACTATGGCTACACCTTC.